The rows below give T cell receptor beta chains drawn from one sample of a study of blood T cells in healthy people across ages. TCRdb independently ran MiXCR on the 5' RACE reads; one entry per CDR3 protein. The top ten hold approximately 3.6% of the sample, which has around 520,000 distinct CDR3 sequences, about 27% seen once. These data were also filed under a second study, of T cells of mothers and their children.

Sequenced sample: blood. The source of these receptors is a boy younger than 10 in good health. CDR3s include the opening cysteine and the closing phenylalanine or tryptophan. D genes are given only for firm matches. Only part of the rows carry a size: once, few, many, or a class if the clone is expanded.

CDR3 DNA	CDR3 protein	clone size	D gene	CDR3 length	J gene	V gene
TGTGCCAGCAGCCCAACGACCGAGACCCAGTACTTC	CASSPTTETQYF	few	-	12	TRBJ2-5	TRBV3-1
TGTGCCATCAGGAAACAGGTATACTCCTACGAGCAGTACTTC	CAIRKQVYSYEQYF	-	-	14	TRBJ2-7	TRBV10-3
TGTGCCAGCAGTTCGGTACAGGCCCCCATCGGGGATGGCTACACCTTC	CASSSVQAPIGDGYTF	-	-	16	TRBJ1-2	TRBV12-3/TRBV12-4
TGTGCCAGCAGCTCGGACTATCGCAATGAGCAGTTCTTC	CASSSDYRNEQFF	-	-	13	TRBJ2-1	TRBV5-6
TGCGCCAGCAGCTTGGGGGGGGGCCCCAATCAGCCCCAGCATTTT	CASSLGGGPNQPQHF	-	-	15	TRBJ1-5	TRBV5-1
TGTGCCAGCAGCTTAGTGGGGGGAATGAACACTGAAGCTTTCTTT	CASSLVGGMNTEAFF	many	-	15	TRBJ1-1	TRBV7-9
TGTGCCAGCAGCCAAGCACAGGGGGCGGGCACTGAAGCTTTCTTT	CASSQAQGAGTEAFF	few	TRBD1	15	TRBJ1-1	TRBV3-1
TGTGCCAGCAGTCCCGAATTAGCCGGGGAGCTGTTTTTT	CASSPELAGELFF	few	-	13	TRBJ2-2	TRBV27
TGCAGCGCCCCTGGCAGCACCGGGGAGCTGTTTTTT	CSAPGSTGELFF	few	-	12	TRBJ2-2	TRBV29-1
TGTGCCAGCAGTGACCGAAGGGGGGACGAGCAGTACTTC	CASSDRRGDEQYF	few	-	13	TRBJ2-7	TRBV25-1
TGCGCCAGCAGCTTGTATTTCGGCAGGGAAGCCAACTATGGCTACACCTTC	CASSLYFGREANYGYTF	few	-	17	TRBJ1-2	TRBV5-1
TGTGCCAGCGGAGCGGGAGCAGATACGCAGTATTTT	CASGAGADTQYF	-	TRBD2	12	TRBJ2-3	TRBV5-6
TGCAGTGCGCCGACAGGCTTGGAAGGCTACACCTTC	CSAPTGLEGYTF	few	-	12	TRBJ1-2	TRBV20-1
TGTGCCAGCAGCTACAGGGTTCCGAACACTGAAGCTTTCTTT	CASSYRVPNTEAFF	-	-	14	TRBJ1-1	TRBV3-1
TGTGCCAGCAGCCCGCATCGACAGGGGGCATGGTCAACCGGGGAGCTGTTTTTT	CASSPHRQGAWSTGELFF	-	TRBD1	18	TRBJ2-2	TRBV7-3
TGCAGTGCTAGAGGGAGACAGACAACTAATGAAAAACAGTTTTTT	CSARGRQTTNEKQFF	-	-	15	TRBJ1-4	TRBV20-1
TGTGCCAGCAGCCGGCGGCCGGGACTAGCGGCTGAGACCCAGTACTTC	CASSRRPGLAAETQYF	-	TRBD2	16	TRBJ2-5	TRBV11-2
TGTGCCAGCAGTCCCCCCCGGGGTACTATTCGCACAGATACGCAGTATTTT	CASSPPRGTIRTDTQYF	-	-	17	TRBJ2-3	TRBV6-1
TGTGCCTGGAGTGAATCCGGGGGCGAGCAGTACTTC	CAWSESGGEQYF	-	-	12	TRBJ2-7	TRBV30
TGTGCCAGCAGAGCAGGGTACACCGGGGAGCTGTTTTTT	CASRAGYTGELFF	-	-	13	TRBJ2-2	TRBV12-3/TRBV12-4
TGCAGTGCTAGAGACTATCGAGCGGGAGTGGGTGAGCAGTTCTTC	CSARDYRAGVGEQFF	-	TRBD2	15	TRBJ2-1	TRBV20-1
TGTGCCAGCAGCTCCCTTTTTGTCAATCAAAACACTGAAGCTTTCTTT	CASSSLFVNQNTEAFF	once	-	16	TRBJ1-1	TRBV7-9
TGCGCCAGCAGCGCCTACAGGGGGCTTAGTTCCTACAATGAGCAGTTCTTC	CASSAYRGLSSYNEQFF	-	TRBD1	17	TRBJ2-1	TRBV5-1
TGCGCCAGCAGTGGGGTTCAGGGACAGCCCCAGCATTTT	CASSGVQGQPQHF	-	-	13	TRBJ1-5	TRBV10-2
TGCAGTGCTAGATTACAGAACTATGGCTACACCTTC	CSARLQNYGYTF	-	-	12	TRBJ1-2	TRBV20-1
TGCGCCAGCAGCCAGAGGACAGGAGGCGAGCAGTACTTC	CASSQRTGGEQYF	-	TRBD1	13	TRBJ2-7	TRBV4-1
TGTGCCAGCTGGGGGGGGTACCAAGAGACCCAGTACTTC	CASWGGYQETQYF	-	TRBD2	13	TRBJ2-5	TRBV6-1
TGTGCCAGCAGCCCCCGTGGGACTAGCGGGAGGACTTACGAGCAGTACTTC	CASSPRGTSGRTYEQYF	-	TRBD2	17	TRBJ2-7	TRBV7-2
TGTGCCAGCAGTCATTCCCCCCGGGCGGGAGCCGGCTACGAGCAGTACTTC	CASSHSPRAGAGYEQYF	-	TRBD2	17	TRBJ2-7	TRBV6-2/TRBV6-3
TGCGCCAGCAGCTTGGAGGGACTAGCTTGGGCAGATACGCAGTATTTT	CASSLEGLAWADTQYF	few	TRBD2	16	TRBJ2-3	TRBV5-1
TGTGCCAGCAGTGGCCCGGAGGGACAGGGGAATTCACCCCTCCACTTT	CASSGPEGQGNSPLHF	-	TRBD1	16	TRBJ1-6	TRBV6-1
TGTGCCAGCAGTTCTCGTTACAATCAGCCCCAGCATTTT	CASSSRYNQPQHF	-	-	13	TRBJ1-5	TRBV12-3/TRBV12-4
TGTGCCAGCAGTGAGAGTGTACGCCACACCGGGGAGCTGTTTTTT	CASSESVRHTGELFF	few	-	15	TRBJ2-2	TRBV2
TGTGCCAGCAGCCTCCTCGCCGGCGGGCGTTCGAACACCGGGGAGCTGTTTTTT	CASSLLAGGRSNTGELFF	-	-	18	TRBJ2-2	TRBV7-7
TGCGCCAGCAGCCAAGATGCGGGGGGGCATGAAAAGACCCAGTACTTC	CASSQDAGGHEKTQYF	few	TRBD2	16	TRBJ2-5	TRBV4-1
TGCGCCAGCAGCTTGGAGGGACAGGGATCCGACGAGCAGTACTTC	CASSLEGQGSDEQYF	many	TRBD1	15	TRBJ2-7	TRBV5-1
TGCAGTGCTAGTGGCCGCGGGGGTACATACAATGAGCAGTTCTTC	CSASGRGGTYNEQFF	-	TRBD2	15	TRBJ2-1	TRBV20-1
TGCAGTGCTAGAGATTTCACCGGGGGAGGCCTCTACGAGCAGTACTTC	CSARDFTGGGLYEQYF	few	-	16	TRBJ2-7	TRBV20-1
TGCAGCGTTGAGGCGGTTCCCGAAGAGACCCAGTACTTC	CSVEAVPEETQYF	few	-	13	TRBJ2-5	TRBV29-1
-	CSAGFGQGANTLFF	few	-	14	TRBJ1-4	TRBV29-1
TGTGCCAGCAGCCATACGACTAGCGGGATCCGGTACTTC	CASSHTTSGIRYF	-	TRBD2	13	TRBJ2-7	TRBV14
TGTGCCAGCAGTTACCCCCGGGAGACCCAGTACTTC	CASSYPRETQYF	-	-	12	TRBJ2-5	TRBV6-2/TRBV6-3